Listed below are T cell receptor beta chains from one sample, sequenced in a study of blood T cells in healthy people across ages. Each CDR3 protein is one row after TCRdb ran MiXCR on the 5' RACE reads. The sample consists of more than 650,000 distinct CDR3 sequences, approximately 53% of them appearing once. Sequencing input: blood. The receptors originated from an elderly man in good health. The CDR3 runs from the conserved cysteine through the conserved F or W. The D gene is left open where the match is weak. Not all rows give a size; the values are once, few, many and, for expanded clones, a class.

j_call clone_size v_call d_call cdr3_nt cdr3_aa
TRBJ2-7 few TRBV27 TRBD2 TGTGCCAGCAGTCACCTCCGGCGGGAGTCCCGCGAGCAGTACTTC CASSHLRRESREQYF
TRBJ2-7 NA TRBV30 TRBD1 TGTGCCTGGAGTGTAGGGGACAGCTCCTACGAGCAGTACTTC CAWSVGDSSYEQYF
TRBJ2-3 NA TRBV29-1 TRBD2 TGCAGCGTGCTAGCGGGGCCGGGAGATACGCAGTATTTT CSVLAGPGDTQYF
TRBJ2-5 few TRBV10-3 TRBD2 TGTGCCATCAGTGGGCTAGCGGGACCAGAGGATGAGCAGTACTTC CAISGLAGPEDEQYF
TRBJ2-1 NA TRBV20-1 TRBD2 TGCAGTGCTAGAGATGCGGCGGGAGGGCCTGGTGAGCAGTTCTTC CSARDAAGGPGEQFF
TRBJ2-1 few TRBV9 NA TGTGCCGGCAGCGCCGTCGAGACCCAGTACAATGAGCAGTTCTTC CAGSAVETQYNEQFF
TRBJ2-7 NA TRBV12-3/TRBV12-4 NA TGTGCCAGCAGTTCCCCTGACGTGTACGAGCAGTACTTC CASSSPDVYEQYF
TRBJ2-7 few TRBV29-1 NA TGCAGCGTCCCTCTGGGTGGCGAGCAGTACTTC CSVPLGGEQYF
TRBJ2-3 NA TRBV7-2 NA TGTGTCAGCAGCGTGAGGACAGCCTTCAGATACGCGTATTTT CVSSVRTAFRYAYF
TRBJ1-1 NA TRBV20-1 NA TGCAGTGCTAGTCAATCGAACACTGAAGCTTTCTTT CSASQSNTEAFF
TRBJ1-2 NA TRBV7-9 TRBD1 TGTGCCAGCAGCTTGGGGACAGGGATTACCCTTAACTATGGCTACACCTTC CASSLGTGITLNYGYTF
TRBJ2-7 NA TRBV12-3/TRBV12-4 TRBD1 TGTGCCAGCAGCCTAGGTTTCGGGGACAGCTCCTACGAGCAGTACTTC CASSLGFGDSSYEQYF
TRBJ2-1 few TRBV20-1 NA TGCAGTGGGTTGAGCAATGAGCAGTTCTTC CSGLSNEQFF
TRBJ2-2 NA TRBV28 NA TGTGCCAGCATCTCTACCGGCGGGGAGCTGTTTTTT CASISTGGELFF
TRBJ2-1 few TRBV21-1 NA TGTGCCAGCAGCAAAGAACTTCGGACAGGGGCCAGCTCCTACAATGAGCAGTTCTTC CASSKELRTGASSYNEQFF
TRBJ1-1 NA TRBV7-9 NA TGTGCCAGCAGCCCAATGGCCGGGACCGAAGCTTTCTTT CASSPMAGTEAFF
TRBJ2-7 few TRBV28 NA TGTGCCAGCAGTAGGCTTAGCGAGCAGTACTTC CASSRLSEQYF
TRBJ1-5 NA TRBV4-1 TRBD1 TGCGCCAGCAGCCAACCCGACAGGGTTGGGCAGCCCCAGCATTTT CASSQPDRVGQPQHF
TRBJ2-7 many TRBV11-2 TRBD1 TGTGCCAGCAGCGTTGGGACAGCCGGCGAGCAGTACTTC CASSVGTAGEQYF
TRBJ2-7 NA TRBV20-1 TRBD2 TGCAGTGCTAGAGGTCTAGCGGGACTGCCCTACGAGCAGTACTTC CSARGLAGLPYEQYF
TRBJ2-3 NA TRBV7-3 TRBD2 TGTGCCAGCAGCCCCGGGACTAGCGGGAGGGAGCGTACGCAGTATTTT CASSPGTSGRERTQYF
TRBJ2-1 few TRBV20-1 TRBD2 TGCAGTGCCCGAACTAGCGGGAGGGTGAGTCGTGAGCAGTTCTTC CSARTSGRVSREQFF
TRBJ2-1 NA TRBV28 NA TGTGCCAGCAGTTTGCGGCTAAACAATGAGCAGTTCTTC CASSLRLNNEQFF
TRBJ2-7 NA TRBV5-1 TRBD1 TGCGCCAGCAGCTTGCTCGGGACAGGGGGATCTTCCTACGAGCAGTACTTC CASSLLGTGGSSYEQYF
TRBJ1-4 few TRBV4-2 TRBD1 TGTGCCAGCAGCGATAAACAGGGGGCTCGGGAAAAACTGTTTTTT CASSDKQGAREKLFF
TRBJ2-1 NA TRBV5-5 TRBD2 TGTGCCAGCAGCCTGGGGACTAGCCTCTCAGATGAGCAGTTCTTC CASSLGTSLSDEQFF
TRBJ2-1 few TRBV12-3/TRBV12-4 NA TGTGCCAGCAGTTTGTTTGGCAATGAGCAGTTCTTC CASSLFGNEQFF
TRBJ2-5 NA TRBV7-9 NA TGTGCCAGCAGCTTTGGCCTAGCCGGTTCCCAAGAGACCCAGTACTTC CASSFGLAGSQETQYF
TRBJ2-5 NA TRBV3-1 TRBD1 TGTGCCAGCAGCCAGGATCCCCGGGACAGTCAAGAGACCCAGTACTTC CASSQDPRDSQETQYF
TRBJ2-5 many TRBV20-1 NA TGCAGTGCTGCCGACAGCCTAGAGACCCAGTACTTC CSAADSLETQYF
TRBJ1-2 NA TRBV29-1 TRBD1 TGCAGCGTTGGATTGGGGGTTGGCAGGGGGACCTATGGCTACACCTTC CSVGLGVGRGTYGYTF
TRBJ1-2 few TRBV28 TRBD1 TGTGCCAGCAGAACCGGGACAGGTGGTGGCTACACCTTC CASRTGTGGGYTF
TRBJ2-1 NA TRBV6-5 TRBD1 TGTGCCAGCAGTTACTCGACCCAATCTCGGCAGGGGGCACGTGAGCAGTTCTTC CASSYSTQSRQGAREQFF
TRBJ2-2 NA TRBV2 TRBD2 TGTGCCAGCATCAGAGGGGGGACTAGCGGAAAAAACACCGGGGAGCTGTTTTTT CASIRGGTSGKNTGELFF
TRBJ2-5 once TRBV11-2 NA TGTGCCAGCAGCCATCCAGGATGGGGCACGGAGACCCAGTACTTC CASSHPGWGTETQYF
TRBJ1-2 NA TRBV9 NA TGTGCCAGCAGCGGAACCAGGGCAGCTAACTATGGCTACACCTTC CASSGTRAANYGYTF
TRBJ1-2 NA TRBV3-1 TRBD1 TGTGCCAGCGGAGTATCGGTTACAGGGGGCGGAATGGGCTACACCTTC CASGVSVTGGGMGYTF
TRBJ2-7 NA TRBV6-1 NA TGTGCCAGCAGTGAAACCTCGTACGAGCAGTACTTC CASSETSYEQYF
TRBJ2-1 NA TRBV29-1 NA TGCAGCGTTTTGAGAGGGGCCCTCAATGAGCAGTTCTTC CSVLRGALNEQFF
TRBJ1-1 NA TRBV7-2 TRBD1 TGTGCCAGCAGCATTCCGGGACAGGGAGGGACTGAAGCTTTCTTT CASSIPGQGGTEAFF
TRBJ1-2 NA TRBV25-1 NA TGTGCCAGCAGTCTTACAGGGACCGGCTACACCTTC CASSLTGTGYTF
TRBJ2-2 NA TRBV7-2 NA TGTGCCAGCAGCTTAGGGCCAGCGGCCGGGGAGCTGTTTTTT CASSLGPAAGELFF
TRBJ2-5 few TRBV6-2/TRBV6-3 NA TGTGCCACCAGATCAACAGGTGACGGGACCCAGTACTTC CATRSTGDGTQYF
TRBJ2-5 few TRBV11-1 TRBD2 TGTGCCAGCAGCTTAGTAGCGGGACGAGAGACCCAGTACTTC CASSLVAGRETQYF
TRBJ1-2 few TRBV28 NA TGTGCCAGCAGTTTACCGGGGGAAGGCTACACCTTC CASSLPGEGYTF
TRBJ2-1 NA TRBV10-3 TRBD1 TGTGCCATCAGTGGTCCGGACAGGGGATACAATGAGCAGTTCTTC CAISGPDRGYNEQFF
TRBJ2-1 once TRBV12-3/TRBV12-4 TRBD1 TGTGCCAGCAGTCAAGAGGCACAGGGGCTTGGTGAGCAGTTCTTC CASSQEAQGLGEQFF
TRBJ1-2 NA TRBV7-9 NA TGTGCCAGCAGCTCTGGCGGGCGGGGCCATGGCTACACCTTC CASSSGGRGHGYTF